The 29 T cell receptor beta chains given below trace back to one sample, sequenced in a study of T cell repertoires in aging, cancer and after chemotherapy. Multiplex touch-down PCR with TRB-A/B primers amplified rearranged V-D-J TRB sequences. TCRdb ran MiXCR on the multiplex PCR reads and lists one entry per CDR3 protein. The table includes around 770 distinct CDR3 sequences, roughly 89% detected once. Peripheral blood genomic DNA, not sorted cells or RNA, was the template. The sequenced sample was blood. Receptors originate from a human donor with a solid tumor.

This chain links TRBV6-1 with TRBJ2-3, with D possibly TRBD2 on 5 matching bases. This CDR3 region has 13 residues. Per the germline V gene, CDR1 is MNHNS and CDR2 is SASEGT. With 6 bases removed from V and 3 bases from J, the gap between germline ends came to 10 bases. For the CDR3, the DNA is TGTGCCAGCAGCCCTACTAGAACAGATACGCAGTATTTT. Translation: CASSPTRTDTQYF.

The chain has TRBV7-2 and TRBJ2-2; TRBD2 matches at 7 bases. Germline V CDR1 and CDR2: SGHTA, FQGNSA. The CDR3 is made up of 15 amino acids. V lost 3 bases and J lost 7; bases outside the gene matches: 8. DNA of the CDR3: TGTGCCAGCAGCTTTCCTCTTGCGGGAGTCGGGGAGCTGTTTTTT. This translates into CASSFPLAGVGELFF.

The chain recombines TRBV12-3 or TRBV12-4 with TRBJ1-6; D is unresolved. This CDR3 has 14 residues. V gave up 0 bases and J gave up 6 bases, with 6 bases separating them. CDR3 nucleotides: TGTGCCAGCAGTTTAGCGCTGGGTAATTCACCCCTCCACTTT. Protein product: CASSLALGNSPLHF.

V and J are TRBV7-2 and TRBJ2-5; TRBD2 aligns across 13 bases. Germline-derived CDR1 and CDR2 are SGHTA and FQGNSA. The CDR3 runs to 16 residues. V dropped 4 bases and J dropped 5; count of bases not matched to a gene: 7. The CDR3 DNA reads as TGTGCCAGCAGCTGGGGACTAGCGGGATGGGGTGAGACCCAGTACTTC. Translated: CASSWGLAGWGETQYF.

To note about this clonotype: At one end the junction does not follow the germline gene, possibly because of a read error. The chain combines TRBV5-1 with TRBJ1-4, with 7 positions matching TRBD1. Germline lookup yields CDR1 SGHRS and CDR2 YFSETQ. This CDR3 spans 15 amino acids. CDR3 loop: CASSRTGEGGEKLFF. As DNA, the CDR3 is TGTGCCAGCAGCCGCACAGGGGAGGGAGGTGAAAAACTGTTTTTT.

The rearrangement uses TRBV12-3 or TRBV12-4 and TRBJ2-3; 8 nucleotides line up with TRBD2. The V segment lost 4 bases and the J segment 5 bases; nucleotides outside the gene matches: 5. The CDR3 runs 14 residues. Here the CDR3 reads CASSSRGGLDTQYF. As DNA, the CDR3 is TGTGCCAGCAGTTCCCGGGGGGGCCTAGATACGCAGTATTTT.

The chain combines TRBV6-5 with TRBJ1-2; tentative D call: TRBD1 (6 bases). The CDR3 loop spans 16 amino acids. The germline gives CDR1 MNHEY, CDR2 SVGAGI. Trimming cost V 5 bases and J 4 bases, with 20 bases left between them. The DNA for the CDR3 is TGTGCCAGCAGTGAAAGCGGCGGCAGGGGTTCCTATGGCTACACCTTC. Translation gives CASSESGGRGSYGYTF.

The rearrangement uses TRBV6-1 and TRBJ2-3; no firm D call. V was trimmed by 6 bases and J by 0 bases, leaving 10 bases between them. This CDR3 contains 14 residues. CDR1 and CDR2 from the germline V gene are MNHNS and SASEGT. The CDR3 DNA reads TGTGCCAGCAGGTCCCTAGGGAGCACAGATACGCAGTATTTT. Its protein product is CASRSLGSTDTQYF.

V and J are TRBV6-5 and TRBJ1-1, with a tentative D call TRBD1 (5 bases). The CDR3 runs 16 residues. The germline CDR1 and CDR2 sequences are MNHEY and SVGAGI. Trimming removed 0 bases at V and 1 base at J, with 12 bases between. The CDR3 DNA sequence: TGTGCCAGCAGTTACTCGTTAGGGACGCAGAACACTGAAGCTTTCTTT. Its translation: CASSYSLGTQNTEAFF.

The V gene is TRBV29-1, the J gene TRBJ2-2; 10 nucleotides align to TRBD1. V was clipped by 7 bases and J by 6 bases; unmatched bases: 8. Germline loops: CDR1 SQVTM, CDR2 ANQGSEA. This CDR3 region has 14 residues. CDR3 DNA sequence: TGCAGCGCGCGGCAAGACAGGGGGCCCGGGGAGCTGTTTTTT. This encodes CSARQDRGPGELFF.

The chain is built from TRBV11-2 and TRBJ2-7; D perhaps matches TRBD2 (5 bases). Per germline, CDR1 SGHAT and CDR2 FQNNGV. V was pared by 8 bases and J by 0 bases, with 14 bases between. The CDR3 runs to 14 residues. CDR3 sequence (DNA): TGTGCCAGCGGTGCCGGACGGGGCTCCTACGAGCAGTACTTC. Amino acids: CASGAGRGSYEQYF.

The chain recombines TRBV7-9 with TRBJ2-7; D gene uncertain. The CDR3 length is 13 residues. V was pared by 1 base and J by 1 base, with 5 bases between. Germline-derived CDR1 and CDR2 are SEHNR and FQNEAQ (reference sequence). CDR3: CASSLEESYEQYF. The CDR3 DNA follows: TGTGCCAGCAGCTTAGAAGAGTCCTACGAGCAGTACTTC.

V usage is TRBV15 and J usage is TRBJ2-7; D is uncertain. Trimming took 1 base from V and 1 from J, leaving 5 bases between them. Germline-derived CDR1 and CDR2 are LNHNV and YYDKDF (reference sequence). This CDR3 has 13 residues. The CDR3 DNA sequence: TGTGCCACCAGCAGAGTGGAGTCCTACGAGCAGTACTTC. It is translated as CATSRVESYEQYF.

The J gene is TRBJ2-3, the V gene TRBV29-1; 8 positions match TRBD2. Germline V gene lookup returns CDR1 SQVTM and CDR2 ANQGSEA. The CDR3 spans 14 residues. J lost 0 bases, V lost 8 bases, and 7 bases had no gene match. The CDR3 sequence: CSIPLAASTDTQYF. The CDR3 DNA is TGCAGCATACCACTAGCGGCTAGCACAGATACGCAGTATTTT.

V and J are TRBV7-9 and TRBJ1-1, with D unclear. Germline assignment: CDR1 SEHNR and CDR2 FQNEAQ (reference sequence). The CDR3 has 13 residues. V lost 3 bases, J lost 11 bases, and 16 bases lay in between. CDR3 in amino acids: CASSFPISRTAFF. The DNA of the CDR3 is TGTGCCAGCAGCTTTCCCATTTCCCGTACGGCTTTCTTT.

The V and J genes are TRBV18 and TRBJ2-7, with 7 bases matching TRBD1. The ends lost 0 bases at V and 7 bases at J; junction bases unmatched: 6. The CDR3 covers 14 residues. The germline CDR1 and CDR2 sequences are KGHSH and LQKENI. CDR3: CASSPPDRAWEQYF. DNA for the CDR3: TGTGCCAGCTCACCACCAGACAGGGCTTGGGAGCAGTACTTC.

The chain carries TRBV29-1 and TRBJ2-3; 11 bases align to TRBD1. The junction had 5 bases not matched to a gene; V was cut back by 3 bases and J by 3 bases. CDR1 is SQVTM and CDR2 is ANQGSEA in the germline V gene. The CDR3 spans 15 residues. CDR3 loop: CSVERGQGATDTQYF. The DNA of the CDR3 is TGCAGCGTTGAGAGAGGACAGGGGGCTACAGATACGCAGTATTTT.

The sample holds a few counts of this clonotype. The chain couples TRBV29-1 to TRBJ1-3; D not certain. This CDR3 is built from 10 residues. Trimming cost V 5 bases and J 8 bases, with 7 bases left between them. Germline lookup yields CDR1 SQVTM and CDR2 ANQGSEA. The DNA of the CDR3 is TGCAGCGTTTCCGTGGACACCATATATTTT. Translating it yields CSVSVDTIYF.

This clonotype is a singleton in its sample. This rearrangement joins TRBV6-2 or TRBV6-3 to TRBJ1-5; unclear D gene. Germline V gives CDR1 MNHEY, CDR2 SVGEGT. The V end was cut by 6 bases, the J end by 2 bases, with 17 bases between. The CDR3 length is 16 residues. As DNA, the CDR3 is TGTGCCAGCAGCCTCAGGAGGGTGGAGGGCAATCAGCCCCAGCATTTT. It translates to CASSLRRVEGNQPQHF.

In its sample, this clonotype was seen a few times. The chain employs TRBV6-5 and TRBJ2-5; the D gene could be TRBD1 or TRBD2 (6 bases each). Germline CDR1 and CDR2: MNHEY and SVGAGI. This CDR3 region has 15 residues. V was cut by 7 bases and J by 8 bases, with 23 bases left in between. CDR3 amino acids: CASTSVRGPPDTQYF. DNA for the CDR3: TGTGCCAGCACTTCAGTTCGGGGGCCTCCAGATACCCAGTACTTC.

The chain is built from TRBV6-5 and TRBJ1-1, with 11 bases lining up with TRBD1. CDR1 is MNHEY and CDR2 is SVGAGI in the germline V gene. The CDR3 is made up of 14 amino acids. The V and J ends lost 4 bases and 4 bases, in that order; junction bases with no gene match: 2. The CDR3 region has the DNA TGTGCCAGCAGTTTGGACAGGGGGCGCACTGAAGCTTTCTTT. Protein sequence: CASSLDRGRTEAFF.

The CDR3 loop reads CASSSDRGVDEQYF. DNA for the CDR3: TGTGCCAGCAGCTCGGACAGGGGAGTGGACGAGCAGTACTTC. The V gene is TRBV7-2, the J gene TRBJ2-7; TRBD1 matches at 9 bases. The CDR3 contains 14 residues. J gave up 5 bases and V 4 bases, and 6 bases lay outside the gene matches. In germline, CDR1 is SGHTA, CDR2 FQGNSA. The variable domain in full, with the rest retrieved from reference TRBV7-2 and TRBJ2-7, is GAGVSQSPSNKVTEKGKDVELRCDPISGHTALYWYRQSLGQGLEFLIYFQGNSAPDKSGLPSDRFSAERTGGSVSTLTIQRTQQEDSAVYLCASSSDRGVDEQYFGPGTRLTVT.

The chain couples TRBV6-5 to TRBJ2-3; D call uncertain. The CDR3 totals 14 residues. Trimming pared 5 bases from V and 6 bases from J, leaving 15 bases between. The germline gives CDR1 MNHEY, CDR2 SVGAGI. CDR3 bases: TGTGCCAGCAGTGCCCACGTGGGCGGCGATACGCAGTATTTT. Its protein product is CASSAHVGGDTQYF.

J is TRBJ1-2 and V is TRBV20-1, with 7 bases lining up with TRBD1. Trimming took 3 bases from V and 4 from J; bases not matched to a gene: 5. Germline loops: CDR1 DFQATT, CDR2 SNEGSKA (reference sequence). The CDR3 length is 13 residues. The CDR3 sequence is CSASADRVYGYTF. In DNA form, the CDR3 reads TGCAGTGCTAGCGCAGACAGGGTCTATGGCTACACCTTC.

This clonotype was seen just once. CDR3 sequence (DNA): TGTGCCAGCAGCTCACCGGGGGTACGAAATGAGCAGTTCTTC. Translated: CASSSPGVRNEQFF. The chain couples TRBV7-6 to TRBJ2-1, with D possibly being TRBD2 (6 bases). V lost 4 bases, J lost 7 bases, and 14 bases lay in between. Germline assignment: CDR1 SGHVS and CDR2 FNYEAQ. The CDR3 has 14 residues.

The chain carries TRBV29-1 and TRBJ2-7, with D unclear. The CDR3 totals 12 residues. V lost 4 bases, J lost 0 bases, and 7 bases lay in between. Germline-derived CDR1 and CDR2 are SQVTM and ANQGSEA. CDR3 bases: TGCAGCGTTGTGGCGGCCTCCTACGAGCAGTACTTC. Protein: CSVVAASYEQYF.

V gene TRBV6-5 combines with J gene TRBJ1-5, with 7 bases identical to TRBD1. CDR3 length equals 15 residues. Germline V lookup: CDR1 MNHEY, CDR2 SVGAGI. J gave up 3 bases and V 4 bases, and 6 bases lay outside the gene matches. Here the CDR3 reads CASSFRQGNNQPQHF. CDR3 nucleotide sequence: TGTGCCAGCAGTTTCCGACAGGGTAACAATCAGCCCCAGCATTTT.

The gene calls are TRBV6-5 and TRBJ1-2; D remains ambiguous. The CDR3 spans 11 residues. Trimming left V 5 bases short and J 8 bases short, with 9 bases between. Germline-derived CDR1 and CDR2 are MNHEY and SVGAGI. The CDR3 loop is CASSAGGGYTF. The CDR3, as DNA: TGTGCCAGCAGTGCGGGAGGCGGCTACACCTTC.

The chain uses TRBV20-1 and TRBJ1-3; D gene unclear. The CDR3 is 15 residues long. Trimming took 1 base from V and 0 from J, leaving 10 bases between them. The germline V gene has CDR1 DFQATT and CDR2 SNEGSKA (reference sequence). CDR3 in DNA: TGCAGTGCTAGAGCTGGCACCAGCTCTGGAAACACCATATATTTT. Translating gives CSARAGTSSGNTIYF.